Each of the 31 T cell receptor beta chains below was sequenced from the same sample in a study of blood T cells in healthy people across ages. PCR was performed a second time for roughly 7 to 11 cycles using a sample-barcoded 5' primer and a J-beta primer mix. MiXCR, run by TCRdb on the 5' RACE reads, gives a single entry per CDR3 protein. The sample holds about 1,400,000 distinct CDR3 sequences, about 40% seen once. What was sequenced was blood. The receptors originated from a woman aged 18-29 years in good health.

The CDR3 coding sequence is TGTGCCAGCAGTTCCGGGACCCGGGCCCTTAGCAATCAGCCCCAGCATTTT. Residues: CASSSGTRALSNQPQHF. V and J are TRBV27 and TRBJ1-5, with D perhaps TRBD1 (5 bases). The germline gives CDR1 MNHEY, CDR2 SMNVEV (reference sequence). The CDR3 covers 17 residues. Trimming removed 4 bases from V and 0 bases from J, with 16 bases in between.

This clonotype has only one observation. The chain recombines TRBV5-8 with TRBJ1-1; TRBD1 agrees at 10 bases. CDR1 is SGHTS and CDR2 is YDEGEE in the germline V gene. Trimming cost V 5 bases and J 1 base; bases outside gene matches: 8. CDR3 length: 16 amino acids. The CDR3: CASRRRGTGENTEAFF. DNA for the CDR3: TGTGCCAGCAGACGACGAGGGACAGGGGAGAACACTGAAGCTTTCTTT.

This clonotype has just a few counts. The V gene is TRBV2, the J gene TRBJ2-7; 9 nucleotides agree with TRBD1. The CDR3 has 14 residues. Germline loops: CDR1 SNHLY, CDR2 FYNNEI. V was clipped by 6 bases and J by 4 bases; unmatched bases: 7. The CDR3 sequence is CASRDTGGRYEQYF. The CDR3 DNA sequence: TGTGCCAGCAGAGACACAGGGGGCAGGTACGAGCAGTACTTC.

This clonotype was recorded a few times. The gene calls are TRBV9 and TRBJ1-4, with TRBD1 identical over 8 bases. J lost 2 bases, V lost 2 bases, and 5 bases had no gene match. This CDR3 spans 16 amino acids. CDR1 is SGDLS and CDR2 is YYNGEE in the germline V gene. Here the CDR3 DNA reads TGTGCCAGCAGCGTGACAGGGGTCCAGACTAATGAAAAACTGTTTTTT. Protein sequence: CASSVTGVQTNEKLFF.

This clonotype was picked up a small number of times. The J gene is TRBJ2-7, the V gene TRBV12-3 or TRBV12-4; maybe TRBD1 (6 bases). The V end was cut by 6 bases, the J end by 3 bases, with 18 bases between. This CDR3 has 15 amino acids. The DNA of the CDR3 is TGTGCCAGCAGACTGACAGGAAGTGCAGTCTACGAGCAGTACTTC. This codes for CASRLTGSAVYEQYF.

The chain links TRBV12-3 or TRBV12-4 to TRBJ2-3, with 8 bases lining up with TRBD2. V lost 3 bases and J lost 0; bases outside the gene matches: 11. The CDR3 runs 18 residues. CDR3 DNA: TGTGCCAGCAGTTTTAGTAGCGGGGACCGCCTTAGCACAGATACGCAGTATTTT. Translation: CASSFSSGDRLSTDTQYF.

This clonotype has only a few counts. The chain employs TRBV25-1 and TRBJ2-5; D uncertain. This CDR3 has 16 residues. V was shortened by 4 bases and J by 5 bases, with 20 bases between the two germline ends. Germline CDR1 reads MGHDK; CDR2 reads SYGVNS. In DNA, the CDR3 is TGTGCCAGCAGTGGTATAGGCCTAACGGCTAGGGAGACCCAGTACTTC. Residues: CASSGIGLTARETQYF.

The chain links TRBV13 to TRBJ1-1; D is undetermined. Trimming took off 4 bases at V and 0 bases at J, with 12 bases between the two ends. The CDR3 runs 15 residues. The germline V gene has CDR1 PRHDT and CDR2 FYEKMQ (reference sequence). CDR3 loop: CASSSPGIVNTEAFF. In nucleotides, the CDR3 is TGTGCCAGCAGCTCCCCCGGGATAGTGAACACTGAAGCTTTCTTT.

This clonotype was found a few times. The rearrangement joins TRBV10-3 to TRBJ1-1; D unclear. This CDR3 comprises 14 residues. Trimming removed 10 bases at V and 4 bases at J, with 19 bases between. Germline lookup yields CDR1 ENHRY and CDR2 SYGVKD. The CDR3 DNA is TGTGCCACCAAGGAGGCGGAAAGCGCCACTGAAGCTTTCTTT. It specifies CATKEAESATEAFF.

Details on this clonotype: A much larger clone differs from this one at a single base, so this may be a read error. This sequence joins TRBV7-9 and TRBJ2-7, with D possibly being TRBD1 or TRBD2 (5 bases each). Trimming cost V 4 bases and J 5 bases, with 15 bases left between them. This CDR3 region has 14 residues. Germline-derived CDR1 and CDR2 are SEHNR and FQNEAQ (reference sequence). The CDR3 DNA follows: TGTGCCAGCAGCTCGGGACCGGGTGTCGACGAGCAGTACTTC. Protein product: CASSSGPGVDEQYF.

The chain employs TRBV18 and TRBJ1-1; D possibly corresponds to TRBD1 (5 bases). Germline CDR1 is KGHSH and CDR2 is LQKENI. The V gene lost 4 bases and the J gene lost 1 base, with 13 bases spanning the gap. The CDR3 runs 15 residues. CDR3 loop: CASSRYQDTNTEAFF. In DNA, the CDR3 is TGTGCCAGCTCACGGTACCAGGACACGAACACTGAAGCTTTCTTT.

This sequence joins TRBV10-3 and TRBJ2-3; 10 positions agree with TRBD2. Trimming cost V 11 bases and J 6 bases; bases outside gene matches: 8. In germline, CDR1 is ENHRY, CDR2 SYGVKD. The CDR3 has 13 amino acids. DNA of the CDR3: TGTGCCGCCTTAGCGGGGGGTCGGGATACGCAGTATTTT. It is translated as CAALAGGRDTQYF.

This clonotype was seen at least ten times. The CDR3 reads CASSGASHNEQFF. The CDR3 region has the DNA TGTGCCAGCAGTGGGGCTAGCCACAATGAGCAGTTCTTC. The V gene is TRBV6-4, the J gene TRBJ2-1, with D tentatively TRBD2 (5 bases). This CDR3 contains 13 residues. The ends were cut back, 4 bases at V and 5 bases at J, with 9 bases in the middle. CDR1 and CDR2 from the germline V gene are MRHNA and SNTAGT.

The CDR3 region has the DNA TGTGCCAGCAGCGTAATGCAGGGGGTTGGAAATGAGCAGTTCTTC. This encodes CASSVMQGVGNEQFF. The chain links TRBV9 to TRBJ2-1; 7 nucleotides match TRBD1. Germline loops: CDR1 SGDLS, CDR2 YYNGEE. V lost 1 base and J lost 7; bases outside the gene matches: 8. The CDR3 sequence is 15 residues long.

The rearrangement links TRBV3-1 to TRBJ2-7, with D perhaps matching TRBD2 (6 bases). Germline assignment: CDR1 LGHDT and CDR2 YNNKEL (reference sequence). The CDR3 runs to 15 residues. V gave up 5 bases and J gave up 0 bases, with 14 bases separating them. The CDR3, as DNA: TGTGCCAGCAGCTTAAGCGCGGGGATCTCCTACGAGCAGTACTTC. It translates to CASSLSAGISYEQYF.

This clonotype was detected only a few times. The rearrangement uses TRBV2 and TRBJ1-2; D uncertain. Germline values: CDR1 SNHLY, CDR2 FYNNEI. The CDR3 spans 14 residues. Between the trimmed V and J ends, which lost 4 bases and 4 bases, there was a span of 13 bases. Here the CDR3 reads CASSARAHFYGYTF. DNA for the CDR3: TGTGCCAGCAGTGCGCGGGCTCATTTCTATGGCTACACCTTC.

The chain recombines TRBV24-1 with TRBJ1-4; 10 bases map to TRBD1. CDR1 and CDR2 from the germline V gene are KGHDR and SFDVKD. The CDR3 runs 17 residues. V trimming: 3 bases; J trimming: 5 bases; junction bases outside the gene matches: 8. The CDR3 bases are TGTGCCACCAGTGATCCGCCGCTGGACAGGGGGAATGAAAAACTGTTTTTT. Translating gives CATSDPPLDRGNEKLFF.

The rearrangement uses TRBV13 and TRBJ2-7, with D possibly being TRBD1 or TRBD2 (6 bases each). Trimming left V 5 bases short and J 7 bases short, with 27 bases between. Germline CDR1 and CDR2: PRHDT and FYEKMQ (reference sequence). The CDR3 contains 17 residues. CDR3 region: CASSGGPREGSYNEQYF. CDR3 in DNA: TGTGCCAGCAGCGGGGGGCCCCGCGAGGGCTCCTACAATGAGCAGTACTTC.

This clonotype came up a few times. This sequence joins TRBV6-5 and TRBJ2-3, with D perhaps given as TRBD1 or TRBD2 (6 bases each). V gave up 2 bases and J gave up 4 bases, with 13 bases separating them. This CDR3 spans 15 amino acids. Germline lookup yields CDR1 MNHEY and CDR2 SVGAGI. The CDR3 loop reads CASSYSWGAADTQYF. The DNA of the CDR3 is TGTGCCAGCAGTTACAGTTGGGGGGCGGCAGATACGCAGTATTTT.

The genes are TRBV7-2 and TRBJ2-7, with D maybe TRBD2 (5 bases). Germline-derived CDR1 and CDR2 are SGHTA and FQGNSA. Trimming cost V 0 bases and J 4 bases, with 7 bases left between them. This CDR3 contains 13 residues. CDR3 nucleotides: TGTGCCAGCAGCTTAGCTAGCGTTTACGAGCAGTACTTC. Its translation: CASSLASVYEQYF.

The chain carries TRBV5-5 and TRBJ1-5, with D possibly being TRBD1 (6 bases). This CDR3 is built from 15 residues. From germline, CDR1 is SGHKS and CDR2 YYEKEE (reference sequence). Trimming removed 1 base from V and 4 bases from J, with 12 bases in between. CDR3 region: CASSLWAGTNQPQHF. CDR3 coding DNA: TGTGCCAGCAGCTTGTGGGCAGGGACAAATCAGCCCCAGCATTTT.

V and J are TRBV12-3 or TRBV12-4 and TRBJ2-5, with TRBD1 matching over 11 bases. CDR3 size: 18 residues. With V trimmed by 5 bases and J by 1 base, 12 bases remained unmatched. CDR3 loop: CASSPGTGGSRGQETQYF. The CDR3 DNA follows: TGTGCCAGCAGTCCCGGGACAGGGGGTTCTAGGGGCCAAGAGACCCAGTACTTC.

The sample holds a few counts of this clonotype. The CDR3 bases are TGCAGCGCGGTTAACACCGGGGAGCTGTTTTTT. Residues: CSAVNTGELFF. The chain couples TRBV29-1 to TRBJ2-2; D call uncertain. V lost 7 bases to trimming and J lost 2 bases, with 5 bases between them. CDR1 and CDR2 from the germline V gene are SQVTM and ANQGSEA. This CDR3 spans 11 amino acids.

CDR3 in amino acids: CSARTVYGYTF. The CDR3 bases are TGCAGTGCTCGGACAGTCTATGGCTACACCTTC. The gene calls are TRBV20-1 and TRBJ1-2, with D possibly being TRBD1 (6 bases). V lost 5 bases to trimming and J lost 4 bases, with 8 bases between them. This CDR3 has 11 residues. In germline, CDR1 is DFQATT, CDR2 SNEGSKA (reference sequence).

This clonotype was seen a few times. The rearrangement joins TRBV4-1 to TRBJ2-3, with TRBD2 matching over 9 bases. CDR1 MGHRA and CDR2 YSYEKL come from the germline V gene. This CDR3 contains 17 residues. V lost 2 bases to trimming and J lost 0 bases; unmatched junction nucleotides: 6. The CDR3 here is CASSQRSGRTSTDTQYF. For the CDR3, the DNA is TGCGCCAGCAGCCAACGGAGCGGGAGGACTAGCACAGATACGCAGTATTTT.

The rearrangement links TRBV20-1 to TRBJ1-2, with TRBD1 matching over 8 bases. Germline trimming cut 3 bases from V and 6 bases from J; bases unmatched to any gene: 6. The CDR3 covers 13 residues. From germline, CDR1 is DFQATT and CDR2 SNEGSKA (reference sequence). CDR3 protein: CSARATGVDGYTF. The CDR3 DNA reads TGCAGTGCTAGGGCGACAGGGGTTGATGGCTACACCTTC.

The gene calls are TRBV20-1 and TRBJ2-7; D is undetermined. The CDR3 length is 13 residues. V lost 0 bases, J lost 0 bases, and 6 bases lay in between. Germline CDR1 DFQATT, CDR2 SNEGSKA (reference sequence). The CDR3 bases are TGCAGTGCTAGAGAGGTCCTCTCCTACGAGCAGTACTTC. Translation gives CSAREVLSYEQYF.

This chain uses TRBV29-1 with TRBJ1-2; 10 bases are shared with TRBD1. CDR3 length: 14 residues. The junction had 1 base not matched to a gene; V was cut back by 1 base and J by 2 bases. Germline V lookup: CDR1 SQVTM, CDR2 ANQGSEA. The CDR3 sequence is CSVEGGQGNYGYTF. The DNA of the CDR3 is TGCAGCGTTGAAGGGGGACAGGGGAACTATGGCTACACCTTC.

The chain recombines TRBV12-3 or TRBV12-4 with TRBJ2-7; 7 nucleotides match TRBD1. The CDR3 has 15 residues. V was pared by 5 bases and J by 2 bases, with 9 bases of the junction left unmatched. The CDR3 spells CASSPDREGAYEQYF. The CDR3, as DNA: TGTGCCAGCAGTCCCGACAGGGAAGGCGCCTACGAGCAGTACTTC.

This clonotype was picked up one time. One base away lies a much larger clone, so this may be a sequencing read error. CDR3 loop: CTSSFNRDNEQFF. In DNA, the CDR3 is TGTACCAGCAGCTTCAACAGGGACAATGAGCAGTTCTTC. The rearrangement uses TRBV7-2 and TRBJ2-1, with TRBD1 as a possible D gene (6 bases). Germline V gene lookup returns CDR1 SGHTA and CDR2 FQGNSA. This CDR3 comprises 13 residues. Trimming pared 3 bases from V and 5 bases from J, leaving 8 bases between.

Only a few counts were recorded for this clonotype. The rearrangement uses TRBV29-1 and TRBJ1-2; 7 bases align to TRBD1. CDR1 SQVTM and CDR2 ANQGSEA come from the germline V gene. The V and J ends lost 4 bases and 4 bases, in that order; junction bases with no gene match: 15. The CDR3 consists of 16 residues. The CDR3 nucleotides are TGCAGCGTTGTGGGACAGATAACAAATGACCCCTATGGCTACACCTTC. Its translation: CSVVGQITNDPYGYTF.